This T cell receptor beta chain came from a study of blood T cell repertoires in COVID-19. As for this clone: Within the sample, other DNA sequences also encode this same CDR3.

Data came from immunoSEQ multiplex PCR; TCRdb stores just in-frame clones and leaves some out. The sample has more than 200,000 clones, around 89% seen once; the top ten hold approximately 2.6%. The CDR3 is 15 amino acids. Trimming shortened V by 1 base and J by 1 base, and 10 bases separated the two germline ends. CDR1 is LNHDA, CDR2 SQIVND, per germline (reference sequence). The receptor's source is a man aged 30 to 45 with COVID-19, enrolled during active disease. This chain connects TRBV19 to TRBJ1-2; maybe TRBD1 (6 bases). The sample comprised peripheral blood. CDR3 sequence reads: CASSIVGQLNYGYTF. DNA of the CDR3: TGTGCCAGTAGTATAGTAGGACAGCTTAACTATGGCTACACCTTC.